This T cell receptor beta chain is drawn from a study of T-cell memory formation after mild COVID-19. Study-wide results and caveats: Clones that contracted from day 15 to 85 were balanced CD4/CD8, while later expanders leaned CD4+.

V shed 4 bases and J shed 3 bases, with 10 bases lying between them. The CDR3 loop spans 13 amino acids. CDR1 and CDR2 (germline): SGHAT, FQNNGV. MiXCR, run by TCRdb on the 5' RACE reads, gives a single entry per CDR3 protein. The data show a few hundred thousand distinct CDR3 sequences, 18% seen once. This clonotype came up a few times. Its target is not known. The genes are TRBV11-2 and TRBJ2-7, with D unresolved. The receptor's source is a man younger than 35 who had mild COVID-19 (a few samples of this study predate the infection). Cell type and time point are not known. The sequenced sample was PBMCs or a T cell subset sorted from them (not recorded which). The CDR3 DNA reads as TGTGCCAGCAGCTCCGTCCCCGGCTACGAGCAGTACTTC. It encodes CASSSVPGYEQYF.